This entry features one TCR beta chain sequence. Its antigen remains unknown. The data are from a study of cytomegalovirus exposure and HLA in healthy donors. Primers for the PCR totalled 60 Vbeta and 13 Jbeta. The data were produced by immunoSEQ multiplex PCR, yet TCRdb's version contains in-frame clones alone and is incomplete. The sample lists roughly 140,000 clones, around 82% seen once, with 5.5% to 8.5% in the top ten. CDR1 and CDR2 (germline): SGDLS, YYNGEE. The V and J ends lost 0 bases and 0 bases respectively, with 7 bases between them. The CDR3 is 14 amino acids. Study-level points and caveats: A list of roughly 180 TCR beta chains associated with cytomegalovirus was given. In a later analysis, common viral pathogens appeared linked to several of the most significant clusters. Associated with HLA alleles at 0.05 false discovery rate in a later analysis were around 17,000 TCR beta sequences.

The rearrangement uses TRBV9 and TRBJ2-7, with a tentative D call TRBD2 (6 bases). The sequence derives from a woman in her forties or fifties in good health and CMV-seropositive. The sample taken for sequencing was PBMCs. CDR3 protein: CASSVGGLSYEQYF. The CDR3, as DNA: TGTGCCAGCAGCGTAGGGGGACTCTCCTACGAGCAGTACTTC. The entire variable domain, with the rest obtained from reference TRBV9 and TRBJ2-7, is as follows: DSGVTQTPKHLITATGQRVTLRCSPRSGDLSVYWYQQSLDQGLQFLIQYYNGEERAKGNILERFSAQQFPDLHSELNLSSLELGDSALYFCASSVGGLSYEQYFGPGTRLTVT.